A single sample gave rise to the 21 T cell receptor beta chains below, sequenced in a study of T-cell reconstitution after alpha-beta-depleted transplantation in children. Preparing the TCRbeta library involved the use of unique molecular identifiers. From the PCR reads, TCRdb called clonotypes with MiXCR, one entry per CDR3 protein. The sample yields 450,000 to 550,000 distinct CDR3 sequences, roughly 10% seen once. Source: PBMCs, mostly from graft donor cells, taken 180 days after TCRalphabeta/CD19-depleted stem cell transplant. The receptors derive from a female patient aged 2-15 years who had a stem cell transplant for aplastic anemia, so the T cells may come from the graft donor.

This clonotype has a handful of counts. The genes are TRBV18 and TRBJ2-1; TRBD2 matches at 8 bases. This CDR3 spans 13 amino acids. The J segment lost 8 bases and the V segment lost 3 bases, leaving 3 bases of the junction unmatched. Per germline, CDR1 KGHSH and CDR2 LQKENI. The CDR3 sequence is CASSPGLAHEQFF. DNA of the CDR3: TGTGCCAGCTCACCCGGACTAGCCCATGAGCAGTTCTTC.

A few counts support this clonotype. This chain joins TRBV10-3 and TRBJ2-2; TRBD1 matches at 11 bases. V trimming: 11 bases; J trimming: 6 bases; junction bases outside the gene matches: 11. The CDR3 sequence is 15 residues long. Germline V gene lookup returns CDR1 ENHRY and CDR2 SYGVKD. CDR3 sequence: CASRPGQGAAGELFF. The CDR3 DNA reads TGTGCCTCACGGCCAGGACAGGGGGCGGCCGGGGAGCTGTTTTTT.

This clonotype appeared many times. The rearrangement links TRBV28 to TRBJ1-1, with 7 positions matching TRBD1. The germline V gene encodes CDR1 MDHEN and CDR2 SYDVKM. This CDR3 has 16 residues. Trimming cost V 4 bases and J 4 bases; bases outside gene matches: 12. CDR3 amino acids: CASSSLTGPYPTEAFF. For the CDR3, the DNA is TGTGCCAGCAGTTCGCTGACAGGGCCCTACCCCACTGAAGCTTTCTTT.

This clonotype was counted a few times. The chain employs TRBV5-1 and TRBJ2-1; 10 bases map to TRBD1. Germline V lookup: CDR1 SGHRS, CDR2 YFSETQ. J was trimmed by 3 bases and V by 5 bases; bases with no gene match: 8. The CDR3 has 16 residues. The CDR3 sequence: CASRFRDRGFYNEQFF. The CDR3 DNA sequence: TGCGCCAGCAGATTTAGGGACAGGGGATTCTACAATGAGCAGTTCTTC.

This clonotype was seen a handful of times. CDR3 amino acids: CATSRGGHIQYF. CDR3 sequence (DNA): TGTGCCACCAGCAGAGGTGGGCACATTCAGTACTTC. The chain recombines TRBV15 with TRBJ2-4; D remains ambiguous. The CDR3 consists of 12 residues. Trimming stripped 1 base from V and 8 bases from J, with 6 bases between. CDR1 and CDR2 from the germline V gene are LNHNV and YYDKDF (reference sequence).

The chain employs TRBV30 and TRBJ2-2, with D perhaps TRBD2 (5 bases). V was cut by 0 bases and J by 1 base, with 12 bases left in between. The CDR3 is 16 residues long. Germline CDR1 and CDR2: GTSNPN and SVGIG (reference sequence). The CDR3 loop reads CAWSVGSSLNTGELFF. CDR3 DNA: TGTGCCTGGAGTGTAGGGTCTAGCCTGAACACCGGGGAGCTGTTTTTT.

Ten or more counts support this clonotype. The chain combines TRBV6-1 with TRBJ2-7; D possibly matches TRBD1 or TRBD2 (6 bases each). The CDR3 covers 14 residues. Deletions cut 4 bases from V and 3 bases from J, with 13 bases between. CDR1 and CDR2 from the germline V gene are MNHNS and SASEGT. CDR3 DNA sequence: TGTGCCAGCAGTGTAGGGGGACTTCACTACGAGCAGTACGTC. This gives the protein CASSVGGLHYEQYV.

The chain joins TRBV5-1 to TRBJ2-1, with 14 bases lining up with TRBD2. The junction had 4 bases not matched to a gene; V was cut back by 0 bases and J by 2 bases. The CDR3 is made up of 18 amino acids. Germline V lookup: CDR1 SGHRS, CDR2 YFSETQ. Written as DNA, the CDR3 is TGCGCCAGCAGCTTGGGCCCGACTAGCGGGAGGGCCTACAATGAGCAGTTCTTC. Amino acid sequence: CASSLGPTSGRAYNEQFF.

The chain carries TRBV2 and TRBJ2-7, with 11 bases that match TRBD2. The V gene's germline CDR1 is SNHLY and CDR2 FYNNEI. CDR3 length: 15 amino acids. The junction had 5 bases not matched to a gene; V was cut back by 2 bases and J by 5 bases. The CDR3 DNA reads TGTGCCAGCAGTGAAACTAGCGGGAGCTTGAACGAGCAGTACTTC. It codes for CASSETSGSLNEQYF.

This clonotype has a handful of counts. The gene calls are TRBV7-9 and TRBJ2-1, with 11 bases aligning to TRBD2. With 5 bases clipped from V and 6 bases from J, the junction kept 6 bases outside the gene matches. The germline V gene encodes CDR1 SEHNR and CDR2 FQNEAQ (reference sequence). The CDR3 consists of 15 residues. The CDR3 nucleotides read TGTGCCAGCAGCATACTAGCGGGAGACCCCAATGAGCAGTTCTTC. Translated: CASSILAGDPNEQFF.

There are a few counts of this clonotype. The chain combines TRBV6-5 with TRBJ2-7; 12 nucleotides line up with TRBD2. This CDR3 comprises 17 residues. Germline V CDR1 and CDR2: MNHEY, SVGAGI. Germline trimming cut 2 bases from V and 6 bases from J; bases unmatched to any gene: 11. The CDR3 nucleotides read TGTGCCAGCAGTTACGGACCCGGACTAGCGGGATCAGGCGAGCAGTACTTC. Amino acids: CASSYGPGLAGSGEQYF.

The genes are TRBV7-3 and TRBJ1-6; tentatively, D is TRBD1 (6 bases). This CDR3 contains 15 residues. V lost 1 base to trimming and J lost 8 bases, with 12 bases between them. Germline V lookup: CDR1 SGHTA, CDR2 FQGTGA. CDR3: CASSLIGGRDSPLHF. The CDR3 coding sequence is TGTGCCAGCAGCTTAATTGGGGGGCGCGATTCACCCCTCCACTTT. Full variable domain (rest looked up from reference TRBV7-3 and TRBJ1-6): GAGVSQTPSNKVTEKGKYVELRCDPISGHTALYWYRQSLGQGPEFLIYFQGTGAADDSGLPNDRFFAVRPEGSVSTLKIQRTERGDSAVYLCASSLIGGRDSPLHFGNGTRLTVT.

Turning to this clonotype: Being one base from a much bigger clone, this may be a read error. The rearrangement uses TRBV5-5 and TRBJ2-2; a possible D gene is TRBD1 (6 bases). This CDR3 contains 14 residues. CDR1 is SGHKS, CDR2 YYEKEE, per germline (reference sequence). Here the CDR3 DNA reads TGTGCCAGCCCTGGGGACACGAACACCGAGGAGCTGTTTTTT. Translated: CASPGDTNTEELFF. Full variable domain (remainder filled in from reference TRBV5-5 and TRBJ2-2): DAGVTQSPTHLIKTRGQQVTLRCSPISGHKSVSWYQQVLGQGPQFIFQYYEKEERGRGNFPDRFSARQFPNYSSELNVNALLLGDSALYLCASPGDTNTEELFFGEGSRLTVL.

The chain joins TRBV20-1 to TRBJ2-7, with a tentative D call TRBD1 (6 bases). Trimming removed 0 bases at V and 7 bases at J, with 10 bases between. This CDR3 spans 12 amino acids. Germline V gene lookup returns CDR1 DFQATT and CDR2 SNEGSKA (reference sequence). CDR3 residues: CSARELGGEQYV. CDR3 nucleotide sequence: TGCAGTGCTAGAGAGTTAGGGGGTGAGCAGTACGTC.

The V call is TRBV3-1, the J call TRBJ2-7; possibly TRBD2 for D (5 bases). The CDR3 has 12 residues. CDR1 is LGHDT and CDR2 is YNNKEL in the germline V gene (reference sequence). The V end was cut by 1 base, the J end by 9 bases, with 10 bases between. The chain's CDR3 is CASSQGSGVQYV. DNA for the CDR3: TGTGCCAGCAGCCAAGGCAGCGGTGTGCAGTACGTC.

The chain employs TRBV20-1 and TRBJ2-2, with 9 nucleotides matching TRBD2. The CDR3 loop spans 17 amino acids. Germline CDR1 is DFQATT and CDR2 is SNEGSKA (reference sequence). J was trimmed by 3 bases and V by 0 bases; bases with no gene match: 8. CDR3 residues: CSARDPAGGWHTGELFF. CDR3 bases: TGCAGTGCTAGAGATCCCGCGGGAGGGTGGCACACCGGGGAGCTGTTTTTT.

In its sample, this clonotype was seen a few times. The chain uses TRBV18 and TRBJ2-1; 8 bases are a match to TRBD1. V was clipped by 6 bases and J by 3 bases; unmatched bases: 13. Germline V gene data show CDR1 as KGHSH and CDR2 as LQKENI. This CDR3 contains 17 residues. DNA for the CDR3: TGTGCCAGCTCGAAAACCCAGGGGGCAGCCCTCTACAATGAGCAGTTCTTC. It translates to CASSKTQGAALYNEQFF. Together with reference TRBV18 and TRBJ2-1, the CDR3 gives the full variable domain: NAGVMQNPRHLVRRRGQEARLRCSPMKGHSHVYWYRQLPEEGLKFMVYLQKENIIDESGMPKERFSAEFPKEGPSILRIQQVVRGDSAAYFCASSKTQGAALYNEQFFGPGTRLTVL.

This clonotype was counted only a few times. The chain links TRBV5-1 to TRBJ2-2, with D possibly matching TRBD1 (5 bases). The CDR3 contains 16 residues. V gave up 2 bases and J gave up 4 bases, with 15 bases separating them. Per germline, CDR1 SGHRS and CDR2 YFSETQ. CDR3 sequence reads: CASSFLQVELTGELFF. In DNA, the CDR3 is TGCGCCAGCAGCTTCTTACAGGTCGAGCTCACCGGGGAGCTGTTTTTT.

The chain links TRBV12-3 or TRBV12-4 to TRBJ2-2; maybe TRBD2 (6 bases). V lost 5 bases and J lost 2, with 15 bases in between. This CDR3 comprises 16 residues. CDR3 coding DNA: TGTGCCAGCAGTCCGGCTGAAGCGGGTAACACCGGGGAGCTGTTTTTT. Protein product: CASSPAEAGNTGELFF.

This clonotype was counted at least ten times. This chain uses TRBV28 with TRBJ2-7; unclear D gene. In germline, CDR1 is MDHEN, CDR2 SYDVKM. V lost 5 bases and J lost 0, with 11 bases in between. The CDR3 runs 14 residues. The CDR3 nucleotides are TGTGCCAGCAGTCGGAGAGAAAGCTCCTACGAGCAGTACTTC. This sequence encodes CASSRRESSYEQYF.

This clonotype was observed at least ten times. This sequence joins TRBV29-1 and TRBJ2-3; the D gene could be TRBD1 or TRBD2 (5 bases each). CDR3 length equals 13 residues. CDR1 is SQVTM and CDR2 is ANQGSEA in the germline V gene. V lost 6 bases, J lost 4 bases, and 14 bases lay in between. The CDR3 region is CSVLDSTPDTQYF. The CDR3 DNA sequence: TGCAGCGTACTAGACAGTACCCCAGATACGCAGTATTTT.